Each of the 19 T cell receptor beta chains below was sequenced from the same sample in a study of TIL therapy for anti-PD-1-resistant metastatic lung cancer (dated by TCRdb to 2020 to 2023). The immunoSEQ v3 hsTCRB kit was used to amplify TCR beta CDR3 regions from genomic DNA through bias-controlled multiplex PCR. As stored in TCRdb, this immuneACCESS dataset retains in-frame rearrangements with V and J assigned. A fraction of the clones does not appear; measured against another copy, unresolved V genes explain less than half of the discrepancy, and the remainder lacks a known reason. The sample yields tens of thousands of clones; around 80% were counted once. The top ten clonotypes cover more than 13% of the sample. The time point label, as the study defines it: pre-treatment sample, taken before nivolumab and TIL therapy. The specimen comprised blood, sampled at baseline. The receptors were gathered from a man in his sixties or seventies with non-small cell lung cancer.

The V gene is TRBV4-3, the J gene TRBJ2-1, with D hard to call. Looked up from germline, CDR1 is LGHNA and CDR2 is YSLEER. The CDR3 sequence is 17 residues long. Trimming pared 4 bases from V and 0 bases from J, leaving 16 bases between. The CDR3 nucleotides read TGCGCCAGCAGCCCTCAAGCCCCGGAAAGCTCCTACAATGAGCAGTTCTTC. It translates to CASSPQAPESSYNEQFF.

The rearrangement joins TRBV7-7 to TRBJ2-7, with D possibly TRBD1 on 6 matching bases. V was cut by 5 bases and J by 1 base, with 12 bases left in between. The CDR3 is 14 amino acids. In germline, CDR1 is SSHAT, CDR2 FNYEAQ (reference sequence). The CDR3, as DNA: TGTGCCAGCAGCCCAATGGACAGTTCCTACGAGCAGTACTTC. It codes for CASSPMDSSYEQYF.

This chain uses TRBV4-3 with TRBJ2-7; possibly TRBD2 for D (6 bases). The CDR3 consists of 15 residues. CDR1 is LGHNA and CDR2 is YSLEER in the germline V gene. V was pared by 0 bases and J by 3 bases, with 12 bases between. DNA for the CDR3: TGCGCCAGCAGCCAAGAACCCCGGGAGAACTACGAGCAGTACTTC. It specifies CASSQEPRENYEQYF.

The chain employs TRBV7-2 and TRBJ1-1; 9 bases map to TRBD1. CDR3 size: 15 residues. The germline V gene has CDR1 SGHTA and CDR2 FQGNSA. V lost 6 bases to trimming and J lost 0 bases; unmatched junction nucleotides: 5. CDR3 region: CASRKQGAMNTEAFF. CDR3 DNA: TGTGCCAGCAGAAAACAGGGGGCGATGAACACTGAAGCTTTCTTT.

The CDR3 DNA is TGTGCCAGCAGCTACACTAGCGGGATTTACAATGAGCAGTTCTTC. This sequence encodes CASSYTSGIYNEQFF. This chain joins TRBV7-3 and TRBJ2-1; 10 positions agree with TRBD2. Germline CDR1 and CDR2: SGHTA and FQGTGA. The CDR3 extends over 15 amino acids. Unmatched junction bases numbered 4, after V lost 4 bases and J lost 4 bases.

This clone was picked up one time. The chain's CDR3 is CAWNSIRGGVGTQYF. In nucleotides, the CDR3 is TGTGCCTGGAATTCGATTAGGGGGGGCGTGGGGACCCAGTACTTC. This chain links TRBV30 with TRBJ2-5; maybe TRBD2 (7 bases). The CDR3 runs to 15 residues. V lost 4 bases, J lost 7 bases, and 22 bases lay in between. Looked up from germline, CDR1 is GTSNPN and CDR2 is SVGIG (reference sequence).

V and J are TRBV11-2 and TRBJ2-5, with 8 bases aligning to TRBD2. Germline-derived CDR1 and CDR2 are SGHAT and FQNNGV. CDR3 length equals 17 residues. The junction had 11 bases not matched to a gene; V was cut back by 1 base and J by 4 bases. DNA for the CDR3: TGTGCCAGCAGCTTAGGGACTAGCAAGCCCTCCCTAGAGACCCAGTACTTC. It translates to CASSLGTSKPSLETQYF.

The genes are TRBV29-1 and TRBJ2-2, with TRBD2 matching 12 bases. CDR3 length: 14 amino acids. Trimming removed 6 bases from V and 5 bases from J; junction bases left unmatched: 4. The germline gives CDR1 SQVTM, CDR2 ANQGSEA. The CDR3 loop is CSVRTSGTTGELFF. CDR3 in DNA: TGCAGCGTGCGGACTAGCGGGACTACCGGGGAGCTGTTTTTT.

The J gene is TRBJ2-7, the V gene TRBV5-4; D perhaps matches TRBD1 (6 bases). Trimming pared 4 bases from V and 3 bases from J, leaving 20 bases between. The CDR3 sequence is 16 residues long. Per the germline V gene, CDR1 is SGHNT and CDR2 is YYREEE (reference sequence). The chain's CDR3 is CASSRNGQMARYEQYF. As DNA, the CDR3 is TGTGCCAGCAGCCGGAATGGACAGATGGCCCGCTACGAGCAGTACTTC. The whole variable domain, remainder taken from reference TRBV5-4 and TRBJ2-7, is ETGVTQSPTHLIKTRGQQVTLRCSSQSGHNTVSWYQQALGQGPQFIFQYYREEENGRGNFPPRFSGLQFPNYSSELNVNALELDDSALYLCASSRNGQMARYEQYFGPGTRLTVT.

The rearrangement uses TRBV7-9 and TRBJ2-7; TRBD1 matches 7 bases. The ends lost 5 bases at V and 2 bases at J; junction bases unmatched: 18. Germline V lookup: CDR1 SEHNR, CDR2 FQNEAQ (reference sequence). The CDR3 has 18 amino acids. The CDR3 loop is CASSPALGGTTFTYEQYF. The CDR3 coding sequence is TGTGCCAGCAGCCCCGCTTTAGGGGGCACCACCTTCACCTACGAGCAGTACTTC.

The chain has TRBV5-1 and TRBJ2-2; TRBD2 is a possible D gene (5 bases). The CDR3 has 15 residues. CDR1 is SGHRS and CDR2 is YFSETQ in the germline V gene. Trimming removed 2 bases from V and 7 bases from J, with 15 bases in between. The CDR3 sequence: CASSLTWRGSGELFF. The CDR3 nucleotides are TGCGCCAGCAGCTTAACATGGAGAGGGAGCGGGGAGCTGTTTTTT.

The CDR3 DNA follows: TGTGCCACCAGCAGGGACAGGGGTACGTACGAGCAGTACTTC. It translates to CATSRDRGTYEQYF. The chain has TRBV15 and TRBJ2-7; 9 bases line up with TRBD1. In germline, CDR1 is LNHNV, CDR2 YYDKDF (reference sequence). The CDR3 extends over 14 amino acids. With V trimmed by 3 bases and J by 4 bases, 4 bases remained unmatched.

The CDR3 spells CASSHQLTANTEAFF. CDR3 DNA sequence: TGCGCCAGCAGCCACCAATTGACAGCGAACACTGAAGCTTTCTTT. V usage is TRBV4-3 and J usage is TRBJ1-1; a possible D gene is TRBD1 (5 bases). Germline V gene data show CDR1 as LGHNA and CDR2 as YSLEER. V gave up 3 bases and J gave up 1 base, with 12 bases separating them. The CDR3 length is 15 residues.

J is TRBJ1-4 and V is TRBV6-5; TRBD1 matches 9 bases. The CDR3 has 15 amino acids. J gave up 5 bases and V 0 bases, and 1 base lay outside the gene matches. Germline V gene sequence: CDR1 MNHEY, CDR2 SVGAGI. CDR3 amino acids: CASSYSGTGNEKLFF. The CDR3 bases are TGTGCCAGCAGTTACTCCGGGACAGGGAATGAAAAACTGTTTTTT.

V is TRBV30 and J is TRBJ1-6; 9 bases line up with TRBD1. Looked up from germline, CDR1 is GTSNPN and CDR2 is SVGIG (reference sequence). CDR3 length: 14 amino acids. V trimming: 3 bases; J trimming: 10 bases; junction bases outside the gene matches: 7. CDR3 sequence (DNA): TGTGCCTGGAGCCGAACAGGGGGCTGGTCACCCCTCCACTTT. It codes for CAWSRTGGWSPLHF.

This clone has just one count. The chain combines TRBV28 with TRBJ1-5; possible D gene TRBD1, 5 bases. Trimming cost V 3 bases and J 5 bases, with 11 bases left between them. Germline V gene sequence: CDR1 MDHEN, CDR2 SYDVKM. This CDR3 has 14 residues. CDR3 sequence: CASSFGGVYQPQHF. For the CDR3, the DNA is TGTGCCAGCAGTTTCGGGGGTGTATATCAGCCCCAGCATTTT.

V is TRBV5-1 and J is TRBJ2-1; 7 nucleotides agree with TRBD2. The CDR3 contains 14 residues. The germline gives CDR1 SGHRS, CDR2 YFSETQ. Trimming cost V 4 bases and J 3 bases; bases outside gene matches: 4. The CDR3 reads CASSAWTSYNEQFF. As DNA, the CDR3 is TGCGCCAGCAGCGCCTGGACTAGCTACAATGAGCAGTTCTTC.

The gene calls are TRBV7-2 and TRBJ1-6, with D perhaps TRBD1 (6 bases). V was clipped by 1 base and J by 3 bases, with 16 bases between them. The CDR3 length is 18 residues. Germline lookup yields CDR1 SGHTA and CDR2 FQGNSA. CDR3 DNA: TGTGCCAGCAGCTTAGGAGGTGGGGGCGTTATCTATAATTCACCCCTCCACTTT. As protein: CASSLGGGGVIYNSPLHF.

This clone occurred a few times. The CDR3 region has the DNA TGTGCCAGCAGCTCGAGAGGGGACAATCAGCCCCAGCATTTT. Translated: CASSSRGDNQPQHF. The genes are TRBV9 and TRBJ1-5; TRBD1 is a possible D gene (5 bases). The CDR3 totals 14 residues. Trimming stripped 4 bases from V and 3 bases from J, with 11 bases between. The germline gives CDR1 SGDLS, CDR2 YYNGEE.